The 28 T cell receptor beta chains below were found in one sample sequenced in a study of vaccination and CD4 T cells after COVID-19. Stated treatment: roughly 10-day PBMC culture with coronavirus spike peptide pools or control peptides (ViraFEST assay). Samples of CD4+ T cells were obtained from the unexposed donor before the COVID-19 pandemic (2011-2018). CD4+ T cells that had been cultured provided DNA sequenced with the Oncomine TCR Beta short-read assay. TCRdb ran MiXCR on the PCR reads and lists one entry per CDR3 protein. The data show some 7,000 distinct CDR3 sequences, 51% seen once. Their antigens remain unidentified. The specimen sequenced was CD4+ T cells from blood, cultured in vitro. The receptors were gathered from a human donor in good health.

This clonotype was detected only a few times. The chain is built from TRBV6-5 and TRBJ2-2, with unresolved D. CDR1 MNHEY and CDR2 SVGAGI come from the germline V gene. The CDR3 length is 14 residues. V lost 0 bases to trimming and J lost 1 base, with 3 bases between them. This chain's CDR3 is CASSYSGNTGELFF. The DNA for the CDR3 is TGTGCCAGCAGTTACTCGGGGAACACCGGGGAGCTGTTTTTT.

This rearrangement joins TRBV7-9 to TRBJ2-2; D is undetermined. There are 15 residues in the CDR3. CDR1 is SEHNR, CDR2 FQNEAQ, per germline (reference sequence). Trimming cost V 2 bases and J 7 bases, with 14 bases left between them. In DNA, the CDR3 is TGTGCCAGCAGCTTAAAGAGCAGACATCACGGGGAGCTGTTTTTT. Translated, it gives CASSLKSRHHGELFF.

V usage is TRBV6-1 and J usage is TRBJ1-2; D call uncertain. The germline V and J ends were trimmed by 1 base and 6 bases, with 15 bases remaining between them. Germline V gene data show CDR1 as MNHNS and CDR2 as SASEGT. The CDR3 runs 15 residues. In DNA form, the CDR3 reads TGTGCCAGCAGTGAAGTAGGCGAAGGCTGGGATGGCTACACCTTC. Translated: CASSEVGEGWDGYTF.

The gene calls are TRBV7-9 and TRBJ2-1, with 9 nucleotides matching TRBD1. In germline, CDR1 is SEHNR, CDR2 FQNEAQ (reference sequence). The CDR3 has 14 residues. V was pared by 6 bases and J by 5 bases, with 5 bases of the junction left unmatched. The CDR3 region is CASRGQGVNNEQFF. The CDR3 DNA reads as TGTGCCAGCAGGGGACAGGGAGTTAACAATGAGCAGTTCTTC.

The chain has TRBV4-1 and TRBJ2-1; 10 bases are shared with TRBD2. Germline lookup yields CDR1 MGHRA and CDR2 YSYEKL. V lost 4 bases and J lost 3; bases outside the gene matches: 12. This CDR3 contains 18 residues. The CDR3 nucleotides are TGCGCCAGCAGCCGAGATGAGGGACTAGCGCACGACTACAATGAGCAGTTCTTC. This gives the protein CASSRDEGLAHDYNEQFF.

To note about this clonotype: A junction boundary mismatches the germline segment, possibly from a read error. The chain recombines TRBV27 with TRBJ2-7; 7 bases are a match to TRBD2. The CDR3 contains 15 residues. Germline CDR1 reads MNHEY; CDR2 reads SMNVEV (reference sequence). CDR3 bases: TGTGCCAGCAGACAACCTGGCGGGAGCTCCCACGAGCAGTACTTC. It encodes CASRQPGGSSHEQYF.

The chain combines TRBV19 with TRBJ1-1; D possibly corresponds to TRBD1 (5 bases). V was shortened by 2 bases and J by 7 bases, with 8 bases between the two germline ends. The germline CDR1 and CDR2 sequences are LNHDA and SQIVND (reference sequence). The CDR3 sequence is 12 residues long. The CDR3 nucleotides read TGTGCCAGTAGTATATGGGGACTTGAAGCTTTCTTT. Translating it yields CASSIWGLEAFF.

This clonotype was counted only a few times. The J gene is TRBJ2-6, the V gene TRBV19; 8 bases agree with TRBD1. This CDR3 has 19 residues. Germline V CDR1 and CDR2: LNHDA, SQIVND (reference sequence). V lost 1 base, J lost 4 bases, and 12 bases stayed unmatched. CDR3 sequence: CASSIGTGWGKSGANVLTF. CDR3 in DNA: TGTGCCAGTAGTATAGGGACAGGGTGGGGAAAGTCCGGGGCCAACGTCCTGACTTTC.

The chain employs TRBV6-1 and TRBJ1-2, with a weak D call TRBD1 (6 bases). Germline loops: CDR1 MNHNS, CDR2 SASEGT. V was cut by 6 bases and J by 4 bases, with 12 bases left in between. CDR3 length: 13 residues. Written as DNA, the CDR3 is TGTGCCAGCAGACAAACAGGGCTCTATGGCTACACCTTC. Protein sequence: CASRQTGLYGYTF.

J is TRBJ1-6 and V is TRBV7-2; D call uncertain. The length of the CDR3 is 18 residues. V was trimmed by 3 bases and J by 0 bases, leaving 15 bases between them. Germline assignment: CDR1 SGHTA and CDR2 FQGNSA. DNA of the CDR3: TGTGCCAGCAGCTTGCGGATTCATGGGAGCTCCTATAATTCACCCCTCCACTTT. Protein: CASSLRIHGSSYNSPLHF.

The chain has TRBV20-1 and TRBJ1-1; TRBD1 matches at 10 bases. V gave up 4 bases and J gave up 1 base; unmatched junction bases: 3. The CDR3 is 14 amino acids. Germline V lookup: CDR1 DFQATT, CDR2 SNEGSKA (reference sequence). The CDR3 spells CSATGTGENTEAFF. CDR3 nucleotide sequence: TGCAGTGCTACCGGGACAGGGGAGAACACTGAAGCTTTCTTT.

This clonotype was observed a single time. The gene calls are TRBV7-2 and TRBJ2-1; a weak D match, TRBD2 (6 bases). V dropped 0 bases and J dropped 12 bases, with 12 bases sitting between them. This CDR3 contains 13 residues. Germline V gene lookup returns CDR1 SGHTA and CDR2 FQGNSA. CDR3 in DNA: TGTGCCAGCAGCTTAGCGGGGGGAAGGCGGCAGTTCTTC. It codes for CASSLAGGRRQFF. Drawing the rest from reference TRBV7-2 and TRBJ2-1, the complete variable domain is GAGVSQSPSNKVTEKGKDVELRCDPISGHTALYWYRQSLGQGLEFLIYFQGNSAPDKSGLPSDRFSAERTGGSVSTLTIQRTQQEDSAVYLCASSLAGGRRQFFGPGTRLTVL.

The rearrangement joins TRBV7-6 to TRBJ2-3; the D gene is possibly TRBD1 (5 bases). V was trimmed by 4 bases and J by 5 bases, leaving 10 bases between them. The CDR3 totals 13 residues. Germline V gene data show CDR1 as SGHVS and CDR2 as FNYEAQ. CDR3 loop: CASSSRRGDTQYF. DNA of the CDR3: TGTGCCAGCAGCTCCCGTAGGGGAGATACGCAGTATTTT.

The chain joins TRBV5-1 to TRBJ2-5; a weak D match, TRBD1 (5 bases). Germline values: CDR1 SGHRS, CDR2 YFSETQ. V gave up 5 bases and J gave up 4 bases, with 21 bases separating them. The CDR3 runs 16 residues. For the CDR3, the DNA is TGCGCCAGCAGTTCCAGAGCACGACAGAGTACAGAGACCCAGTACTTC. Amino acids: CASSSRARQSTETQYF.

This clonotype turned up a few times. The gene calls are TRBV6-5 and TRBJ1-2; D is ambiguous. The germline CDR1 and CDR2 sequences are MNHEY and SVGAGI. The ends were cut back, 2 bases at V and 6 bases at J, with 4 bases in the middle. This CDR3 contains 11 residues. This CDR3 is CASSYGNGYTF. The CDR3 DNA is TGTGCCAGCAGTTACGGGAATGGCTACACCTTC.

The chain recombines TRBV10-3 with TRBJ1-2, with D perhaps matching TRBD1 (5 bases). The length of the CDR3 is 14 residues. V lost 8 bases and J lost 8, with 21 bases in between. Looked up from germline, CDR1 is ENHRY and CDR2 is SYGVKD. The CDR3 reads CAIFGGKDTAGYTF. CDR3 in DNA: TGTGCCATCTTCGGAGGAAAGGACACGGCCGGCTACACCTTC.

The V gene is TRBV20-1, the J gene TRBJ2-1, with D unclear. CDR3 size: 14 residues. Germline loops: CDR1 DFQATT, CDR2 SNEGSKA (reference sequence). Trimming shortened V by 1 base and J by 2 bases, and 9 bases separated the two germline ends. As DNA, the CDR3 is TGCAGTGCTAGAGGGCTAACTACCTACAATGAGCAGTTCTTC. Residues: CSARGLTTYNEQFF.

V gene TRBV5-6 combines with J gene TRBJ1-1; D is undetermined. CDR3 length: 13 residues. The germline V gene has CDR1 SGHDT and CDR2 YYEEEE. V was cut by 2 bases and J by 2 bases, with 7 bases left in between. The DNA of the CDR3 is TGTGCCAGCAGCTTTAAGGCAAACACTGAAGCTTTCTTT. Protein sequence: CASSFKANTEAFF.

The J gene is TRBJ1-2, the V gene TRBV21-1; the table gives TRBD1 as D, unverified against the DNA. TRBV21-1 is shown as a pseudogene. The CDR3 sequence is 14 residues long. The CDR3 DNA is TGTGCCAGCAGCGGACAGGGGGCCCCCTATGGCTACACCTTC. As protein: CASSGQGAPYGYTF.

This clonotype was observed a few times. The V call is TRBV19, the J call TRBJ1-5; TRBD1 might be the D (5 bases). V was shortened by 10 bases and J by 6 bases, with 19 bases between the two germline ends. Germline V gene sequence: CDR1 LNHDA, CDR2 SQIVND (reference sequence). The CDR3 contains 14 residues. CDR3 loop: CAISTGVGGQPQHF. CDR3 bases: TGTGCCATTTCGACGGGGGTTGGGGGTCAGCCCCAGCATTTT.

The CDR3 here is CASRLAAGPPEEGQYF. The CDR3 bases are TGTGCCAGCAGACTAGCGGCGGGTCCCCCGGAGGAGGGCCAGTACTTC. This chain connects TRBV6-1 to TRBJ2-5, with 8 bases lining up with TRBD2. This CDR3 spans 16 amino acids. Germline loops: CDR1 MNHNS, CDR2 SASEGT. Trimming at V came to 6 bases and at J to 10 bases, leaving 19 bases not matched to a gene.

The gene calls are TRBV19 and TRBJ2-1; TRBD2 matches at 16 bases. J gave up 9 bases and V 6 bases, and 17 bases lay outside the gene matches. Germline assignment: CDR1 LNHDA and CDR2 SQIVND (reference sequence). This CDR3 is 19 amino acids long. The CDR3 is CASRPPGLAGGPSRGEQFF. Here the CDR3 DNA reads TGTGCCAGTAGGCCCCCGGGACTAGCGGGAGGGCCAAGTAGAGGTGAGCAGTTCTTC.

V usage is TRBV7-9 and J usage is TRBJ1-4; 8 nucleotides agree with TRBD1. V shed 5 bases and J 8 bases; nucleotides not matched to a gene: 1. Germline assignment: CDR1 SEHNR and CDR2 FQNEAQ (reference sequence). CDR3 length: 12 residues. DNA for the CDR3: TGTGCCAGCAGCCGACAGGGGGAAAAACTGTTTTTT. Protein sequence: CASSRQGEKLFF. The complete variable domain, with remaining parts taken from reference TRBV7-9 and TRBJ1-4, reads DTGVSQNPRHKITKRGQNVTFRCDPISEHNRLYWYRQTLGQGPEFLTYFQNEAQLEKSRLLSDRFSAERPKGSFSTLEIQRTEQGDSAMYLCASSRQGEKLFFGSGTQLSVL.

This clonotype was found a few times. The CDR3 here is CASSQGQTTFGGYTF. CDR3 DNA sequence: TGTGCCAGCAGTCAGGGACAAACCACCTTCGGGGGCTACACCTTC. J is TRBJ1-2 and V is TRBV6-1; D might be TRBD1 (6 bases). CDR1 is MNHNS and CDR2 is SASEGT in the germline V gene. Between the trimmed V and J ends, which lost 5 bases and 8 bases, there was a span of 21 bases. The CDR3 covers 15 residues.

V is TRBV11-2 and J is TRBJ1-1, with D possibly matching TRBD1 (5 bases). In germline, CDR1 is SGHAT, CDR2 FQNNGV. The CDR3 runs to 15 residues. V lost 1 base, J lost 4 bases, and 13 bases lay in between. Here the CDR3 DNA reads TGTGCCAGCAGCTTAGGGGAGGGGAGGGTCACTGAAGCTTTCTTT. This gives the protein CASSLGEGRVTEAFF.

V is TRBV12-3 or TRBV12-4 and J is TRBJ2-5; the match to TRBD1 covers 7 bases. This CDR3 is built from 16 residues. J gave up 2 bases and V 4 bases, and 10 bases lay outside the gene matches. CDR3 loop: CASSSTRQGRQETQYF. The CDR3 DNA follows: TGTGCCAGCAGTTCTACAAGACAGGGCCGACAAGAGACCCAGTACTTC.

The chain couples TRBV20-1 to TRBJ2-3, with TRBD2 as a possible D gene (6 bases). The germline V and J ends were trimmed by 6 bases and 0 bases, with 13 bases remaining between them. The germline V gene has CDR1 DFQATT and CDR2 SNEGSKA (reference sequence). The CDR3 extends over 14 amino acids. The CDR3, as DNA: TGCAGTGCCCGTAGCGGAGTTAGCACAGATACGCAGTATTTT. Translated, it gives CSARSGVSTDTQYF.

V usage is TRBV20-1 and J usage is TRBJ1-2, with D maybe TRBD1 (5 bases). With 3 bases removed from V and 0 bases from J, the gap between germline ends came to 11 bases. CDR3 length: 14 amino acids. Germline loops: CDR1 DFQATT, CDR2 SNEGSKA (reference sequence). The CDR3, as DNA: TGCAGTGCTAGCGAACGACAGTCTAACTATGGCTACACCTTC. Translated, it gives CSASERQSNYGYTF.